This TCR beta chain came from a study of T cell responses to AZD1222 COVID-19 vaccine. Produced via immunoSEQ multiplex PCR; TCRdb's table is partial and in-frame only. The sample carries roughly 70,000 clones, roughly 85% recorded once. Between the trimmed V and J ends, which lost 2 bases and 7 bases, there was a span of 6 bases. CDR1 and CDR2 (germline): DFQATT, SNEGSKA (reference sequence). The CDR3 has 11 residues. Sample: peripheral blood, taken on day 0 of AZD1222 vaccination. This receptor was identified in an adult in good health. The chain has TRBV20-1 and TRBJ2-1; D unresolved. The CDR3 coding sequence is TGCAGTGCTAGAAGTCTTAATGAGCAGTTCTTC. Its translation is CSARSLNEQFF.